The 20 T cell receptor beta chains below all came from one sample that was sequenced in a study of cytomegalovirus exposure and HLA in healthy donors. With 60 Vbeta and 13 Jbeta primers, the PCR was carried out. TCRdb's table, derived via immunoSEQ multiplex PCR, lists solely in-frame clones and lacks some. The data show 120,000 or so clones, around four fifths seen once. The sample taken for sequencing was PBMCs. These TCRs come from a woman aged 60-75 years in good health and CMV-seropositive.

This chain joins TRBV7-9 and TRBJ1-1, with D possibly being TRBD1 (6 bases). Between the trimmed V and J ends, which lost 5 bases and 2 bases, there was a span of 12 bases. This CDR3 has 14 amino acids. Looked up from germline, CDR1 is SEHNR and CDR2 is FQNEAQ (reference sequence). The CDR3 DNA follows: TGTGCCAGCAGCACACAGGGAAGCAACACTGAAGCTTTCTTT. Amino acids: CASSTQGSNTEAFF.

This clone has just one count. J is TRBJ2-5 and V is TRBV7-2; D ambiguous. The CDR3 extends over 11 amino acids. Germline V gene data show CDR1 as SGHTA and CDR2 as FQGNSA. The V end was cut by 1 base, the J end by 7 bases, with 4 bases between. CDR3 protein: CASSLGRTQYF. The CDR3 region has the DNA TGTGCCAGCAGCTTAGGCAGGACCCAGTACTTC.

This clone was counted only a few times. The V gene is TRBV6-5, the J gene TRBJ1-2, with D hard to call. The V end was cut by 0 bases, the J end by 4 bases, with 9 bases between. The length of the CDR3 is 14 residues. The germline V gene encodes CDR1 MNHEY and CDR2 SVGAGI. The CDR3 bases are TGTGCCAGCAGTTACTCGGCGGAAGTCTATGGCTACACCTTC. It is translated as CASSYSAEVYGYTF.

This clone was picked up one time. This chain links TRBV1 with TRBJ1-1; whether TRBD1, the table's D call, matches the DNA was not checked. TRBV1 is an annotated pseudogene. The length of the CDR3 is 19 residues. The CDR3 sequence is CTSSQDNRDRHEVNTEAFF. DNA of the CDR3: TGCACCAGCAGCCAAGATAACCGGGACAGGCATGAAGTGAACACTGAAGCTTTCTTT.

The rearrangement links TRBV19 to TRBJ1-1, with D perhaps TRBD1 (5 bases). Trimming cost V 3 bases and J 1 base, with 6 bases left between them. The germline V gene has CDR1 LNHDA and CDR2 SQIVND (reference sequence). This CDR3 region has 13 residues. The CDR3 loop is CASSIGQNTEAFF. For the CDR3, the DNA is TGTGCCAGTAGTATTGGACAGAACACTGAAGCTTTCTTT. Full variable domain (remainder filled in from reference TRBV19 and TRBJ1-1): DGGITQSPKYLFRKEGQNVTLSCEQNLNHDAMYWYRQDPGQGLRLIYYSQIVNDFQKGDIAEGYSVSREKKESFPLTVTSAQKNPTAFYLCASSIGQNTEAFFGQGTRLTVV.

The CDR3 here is CASSVSGGIGGNTIYF. DNA for the CDR3: TGTGCCAGCAGCGTATCCGGGGGAATCGGAGGAAACACCATATATTTT. The J gene is TRBJ1-3, the V gene TRBV9; TRBD1 might be the D (5 bases). CDR3 length: 16 amino acids. Looked up from germline, CDR1 is SGDLS and CDR2 is YYNGEE. V lost 1 base to trimming and J lost 4 bases, with 15 bases between them.

About this clone: An end of the junction differs from the germline gene, which may be a read error. The rearrangement links TRBV7-9 to TRBJ2-7; D uncertain. The germline V gene has CDR1 SEHNR and CDR2 FQNEAQ (reference sequence). The CDR3 extends over 12 amino acids. The CDR3 bases are TGTTCCAGCAGCTTCTATCCCTACGAGCAGTACTTC. Its protein is CSSSFYPYEQYF.

The chain uses TRBV7-3 and TRBJ1-1, with TRBD1 matching over 7 bases. V was clipped by 0 bases and J by 11 bases; unmatched bases: 6. The CDR3 runs to 13 residues. Germline V gene sequence: CDR1 SGHTA, CDR2 FQGTGA. CDR3 coding DNA: TGTGCCAGCAGCTTAACTAAGGGGGCGGCGGCTTTCTTT. Its protein product is CASSLTKGAAAFF. The full variable domain, rest sourced from reference TRBV7-3 and TRBJ1-1, is GAGVSQTPSNKVTEKGKYVELRCDPISGHTALYWYRQSLGQGPEFLIYFQGTGAADDSGLPNDRFFAVRPEGSVSTLKIQRTERGDSAVYLCASSLTKGAAAFFGQGTRLTVV.

This clone was counted once. The chain has TRBV2 and TRBJ2-5; possibly TRBD2 for D (6 bases). Deletions cut 4 bases from V and 6 bases from J, with 9 bases between. Germline CDR1 is SNHLY and CDR2 is FYNNEI. The CDR3 totals 12 residues. The CDR3 DNA reads as TGTGCCAGCAGTGGAGGCGGGAAGACCCAGTACTTC. Translated, it gives CASSGGGKTQYF.

The rearrangement joins TRBV11-1 to TRBJ1-1, with D hard to call. Deletions cut 5 bases from V and 1 base from J, with 11 bases between. This CDR3 spans 14 amino acids. Germline V CDR1 and CDR2: SGHAT, FQDESV (reference sequence). The CDR3 reads CASSLIQTNTEAFF. The DNA for the CDR3 is TGTGCCAGCAGCCTCATACAGACGAACACTGAAGCTTTCTTT. Looking up the rest from reference TRBV11-1 and TRBJ1-1 gives the full variable domain: EAEVAQSPRYKITEKSQAVAFWCDPISGHATLYWYRQILGQGPELLVQFQDESVVDDSQLPKDRFSAERLKGVDSTLKIQPAELGDSAMYLCASSLIQTNTEAFFGQGTRLTVV.

V is TRBV29-1 and J is TRBJ1-1, with TRBD1 matching over 7 bases. Germline values: CDR1 SQVTM, CDR2 ANQGSEA. The CDR3 length is 13 residues. With V trimmed by 6 bases and J by 3 bases, 7 bases remained unmatched. CDR3 region: CSVLQGRYTEAFF. The CDR3 region has the DNA TGCAGCGTCTTACAGGGGAGGTACACTGAAGCTTTCTTT.

In its sample, this clone was seen once. The rearrangement joins TRBV7-2 to TRBJ1-2; 7 bases are shared with TRBD1. The CDR3 spans 16 residues. In germline, CDR1 is SGHTA, CDR2 FQGNSA. V dropped 3 bases and J dropped 0; count of bases not matched to a gene: 7. The CDR3 region has the DNA TGTGCCAGCAGCTTTACAGGGGAAACTTCTAACTATGGCTACACCTTC. This gives the protein CASSFTGETSNYGYTF.

This clone was counted once. The chain employs TRBV7-6 and TRBJ2-1; TRBD2 is a possible D gene (6 bases). This CDR3 has 14 amino acids. The germline V gene encodes CDR1 SGHVS and CDR2 FNYEAQ. Between the trimmed V and J ends, which lost 6 bases and 4 bases, there was a span of 13 bases. CDR3 loop: CASSSRRGYNEQFF. The CDR3 nucleotides are TGTGCCAGCAGTTCGAGGCGGGGATACAATGAGCAGTTCTTC. The full variable domain, completed using reference TRBV7-6 and TRBJ2-1, is GAGVSQSPRYKVTKRGQDVALRCDPISGHVSLYWYRQALGQGPEFLTYFNYEAQQDKSGLPNDRFSAERPEGSISTLTIQRTEQRDSAMYRCASSSRRGYNEQFFGPGTRLTVL.

CDR3 coding DNA: TGCGCCAGCAGTGATGTGGGACAGGGGGCCTACGAGCAGTACTTC. Its protein product is CASSDVGQGAYEQYF. The V gene is TRBV10-1, the J gene TRBJ2-7; TRBD1 matches at 11 bases. The germline V gene has CDR1 WNHNN and CDR2 SYGVQD (reference sequence). The V gene end was trimmed by 3 bases and the J gene end by 2 bases; junction bases not matched to a gene: 3. The CDR3 consists of 15 residues.

The chain combines TRBV30 with TRBJ1-2; no clear D. V was clipped by 0 bases and J by 6 bases, with 11 bases between them. The CDR3 is made up of 13 amino acids. The V gene's germline CDR1 is GTSNPN and CDR2 SVGIG (reference sequence). The CDR3 is CAWSVPGRDGYTF. The CDR3 DNA reads as TGTGCCTGGAGTGTACCCGGGCGGGATGGCTACACCTTC.

The CDR3 DNA sequence: TGTGCCAGCAGCCCCGGGTCCACCGATGAGCAGTTCTTC. As protein: CASSPGSTDEQFF. The chain joins TRBV7-6 to TRBJ2-1; D is unclear. Trimming shortened V by 5 bases and J by 8 bases, and 13 bases separated the two germline ends. The length of the CDR3 is 13 residues. CDR1 and CDR2 from the germline V gene are SGHVS and FNYEAQ.

This rearrangement joins TRBV6-5 to TRBJ1-2; 9 bases fit TRBD1. The length of the CDR3 is 14 residues. In germline, CDR1 is MNHEY, CDR2 SVGAGI. Unmatched junction bases numbered 8, after V lost 5 bases and J lost 7 bases. This CDR3 is CASSELGQGGGYTF. The CDR3 DNA is TGTGCCAGCAGTGAACTGGGACAGGGAGGTGGCTACACCTTC.

The chain joins TRBV2 to TRBJ1-1, with D hard to call. The CDR3 runs to 12 residues. Trimming shortened V by 10 bases and J by 6 bases, and 15 bases separated the two germline ends. CDR1 and CDR2 from the germline V gene are SNHLY and FYNNEI. CDR3 DNA sequence: TGTGCCACCGCGGGGTTCGGTCCTGAAGCTTTCTTT. Translation: CATAGFGPEAFF. The full variable domain, with the rest looked up from reference TRBV2 and TRBJ1-1, is EPEVTQTPSHQVTQMGQEVILRCVPISNHLYFYWYRQILGQKVEFLVSFYNNEISEKSEIFDDQFSVERPDGSNFTLKIRSTKLEDSAMYFCATAGFGPEAFFGQGTRLTVV.

The J gene is TRBJ2-5, the V gene TRBV7-9; maybe TRBD1 (6 bases). The better agreement between TRBJ2-7 and the DNA end casts doubt on the J call. Germline V gene sequence: CDR1 SEHNR, CDR2 FQNEAQ (reference sequence). The CDR3 consists of 14 residues. The CDR3 sequence is CASSQDRAAYEQYF. Here the CDR3 DNA reads TGTGCCAGCAGCCAGGACAGAGCTGCCTACGAGCAGTACTTC.

The chain has TRBV7-9 and TRBJ2-1; 8 nucleotides agree with TRBD2. Germline CDR1 SEHNR, CDR2 FQNEAQ (reference sequence). V trimming: 6 bases; J trimming: 9 bases; junction bases outside the gene matches: 10. The length of the CDR3 is 14 residues. CDR3 amino acids: CASRTSEGGGEQFF. The CDR3 DNA reads as TGTGCCAGCAGGACTAGCGAAGGTGGGGGTGAGCAGTTCTTC.